This T cell receptor beta chain was retrieved from a study of T cell responses to AZD1222 COVID-19 vaccine. Study-wide findings and caveats: As reported, nearly half of all spike-specific TCRs target variant regions that are unmutated. Distributed over spike, vaccine-associated CD4 TCRs predominated at 160-218 and 743-854. Donors were chiefly white British, with a greater number of females, and clonal diversity was perhaps underestimated.

A remark on this clone: Its specificity is not known.

This CDR3 has 14 amino acids. V lost 4 bases to trimming and J lost 15 bases; unmatched junction nucleotides: 13. The germline CDR1 and CDR2 sequences are GTSNPN and SVGIG (reference sequence). This table comes from immunoSEQ multiplex PCR, and its TCRdb copy is limited to in-frame clones, with some not included. The sample includes 150,000 to 200,000 clones, more than 75% seen only once; the top ten take 2.5% to 3%. The sample here was peripheral blood, taken on day 0 of MenACWY control vaccination. The V and J genes are TRBV30 and TRBJ2-1; 12 bases match TRBD2. The TCR was taken from an adult in good health. CDR3 amino acids: CAWTPGTSGRGRFF. Written as DNA, the CDR3 is TGTGCCTGGACCCCCGGGACTAGCGGGCGTGGGCGGTTCTTC.